This T cell receptor beta chain was recorded in a study of T cells in Graves' hyperthyroidism and ophthalmopathy. Ten or more counts support this clonotype. Used for diagnoses were clinical symptoms, serum thyroxine and TRAb, thyroid ultrasound and orbital computed tomography. From RNA transcripts, TCR beta CDR3 regions were amplified. Initially, a first-round RT-PCR of the TCR CDR3 employed the HTBI primer set. TCRdb reanalysed the multiplex PCR reads using MiXCR and keeps one entry per CDR3 protein. The data show almost 600,000 distinct CDR3 sequences, roughly 14% seen once. This receptor was obtained from a woman aged 25 to 39 with Graves' hyperthyroidism that later progressed to Graves' ophthalmopathy. The material sequenced was blood.

In DNA, the CDR3 is TGTGCCACCAGTGATTTAGGGGCGGGAGCAGATACGCAGTATTTT. It translates to CATSDLGAGADTQYF. This chain uses TRBV24-1 with TRBJ2-3; 7 bases align to TRBD2. The CDR3 sequence is 15 residues long. The germline gives CDR1 KGHDR, CDR2 SFDVKD. With 1 base clipped from V and 4 bases from J, the junction kept 4 bases outside the gene matches.